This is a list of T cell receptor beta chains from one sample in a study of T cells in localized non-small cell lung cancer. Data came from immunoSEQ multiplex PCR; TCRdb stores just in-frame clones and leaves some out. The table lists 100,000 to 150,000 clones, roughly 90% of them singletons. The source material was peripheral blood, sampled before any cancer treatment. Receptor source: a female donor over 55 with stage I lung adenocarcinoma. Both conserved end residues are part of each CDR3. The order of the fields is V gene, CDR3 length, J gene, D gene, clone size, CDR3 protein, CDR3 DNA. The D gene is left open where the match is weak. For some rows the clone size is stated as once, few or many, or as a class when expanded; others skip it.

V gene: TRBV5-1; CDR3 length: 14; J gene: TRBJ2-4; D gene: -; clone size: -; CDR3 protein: CASSFDPAKNIQYF; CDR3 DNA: TGCGCCAGCAGCTTCGACCCCGCCAAAAACATTCAGTACTTC
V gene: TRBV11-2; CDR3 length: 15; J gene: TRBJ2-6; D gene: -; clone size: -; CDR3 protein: CASSLSEAGANVLTF; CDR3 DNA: TGTGCCAGCAGCTTAAGCGAGGCTGGGGCCAACGTCCTGACTTTC
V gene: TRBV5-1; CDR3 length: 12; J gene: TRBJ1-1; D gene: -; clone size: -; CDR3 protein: CASSLEGPEAFF; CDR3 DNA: TGCGCCAGCAGCTTGGAAGGTCCCGAAGCTTTCTTT
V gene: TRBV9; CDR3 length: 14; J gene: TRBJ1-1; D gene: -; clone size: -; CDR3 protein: CASSVAVRNTEAFF; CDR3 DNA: TGTGCCAGCAGCGTAGCGGTTAGGAACACTGAAGCTTTCTTT
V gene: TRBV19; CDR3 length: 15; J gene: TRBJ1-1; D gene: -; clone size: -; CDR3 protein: CASSTRRIMNTEAFF; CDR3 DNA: TGTGCCAGTAGTACCCGACGGATAATGAACACTGAAGCTTTCTTT
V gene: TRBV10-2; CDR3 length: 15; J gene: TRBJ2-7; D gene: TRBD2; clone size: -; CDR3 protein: CASSEGLAGTSRQYF; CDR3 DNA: TGCGCCAGCAGTGAGGGACTAGCGGGGACCAGCCGGCAGTACTTC
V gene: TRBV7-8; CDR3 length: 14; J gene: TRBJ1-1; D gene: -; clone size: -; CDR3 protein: CASSRDLLNTEAFF; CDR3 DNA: TGTGCCAGCAGCCGGGACTTATTAAACACTGAAGCTTTCTTT
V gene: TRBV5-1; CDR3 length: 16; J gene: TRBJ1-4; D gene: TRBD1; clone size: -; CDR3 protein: CASRSGTGQRNEKLFF; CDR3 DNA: TGCGCCAGCAGGTCCGGGACAGGGCAGAGGAATGAAAAACTGTTTTTT
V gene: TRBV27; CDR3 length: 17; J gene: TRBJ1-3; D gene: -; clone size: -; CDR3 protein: CASSSRNSGNSGNTIYF; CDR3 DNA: TGTGCCAGCAGTTCGAGGAATTCGGGCAACTCTGGAAACACCATATATTTT
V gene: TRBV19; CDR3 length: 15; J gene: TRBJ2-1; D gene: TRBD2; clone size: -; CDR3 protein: CASKWGGSRGNEQFF; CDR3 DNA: TGTGCCAGTAAATGGGGGGGTTCAAGGGGCAATGAGCAGTTCTTC
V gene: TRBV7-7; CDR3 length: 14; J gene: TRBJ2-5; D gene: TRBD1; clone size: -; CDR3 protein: CASSRDRGQETQYF; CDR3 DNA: TGTGCCAGCAGCCGGGACAGGGGCCAAGAGACCCAGTACTTC
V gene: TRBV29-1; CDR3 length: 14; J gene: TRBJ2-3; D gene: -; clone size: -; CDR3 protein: CSVDSGSFTDTQYF; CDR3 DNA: TGCAGCGTTGATAGTGGGTCATTCACAGATACGCAGTATTTT
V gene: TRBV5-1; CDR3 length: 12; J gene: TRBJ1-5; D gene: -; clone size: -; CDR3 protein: CATQGWDQPQHF; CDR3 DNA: TGCGCCACACAGGGTTGGGATCAGCCCCAGCATTTT
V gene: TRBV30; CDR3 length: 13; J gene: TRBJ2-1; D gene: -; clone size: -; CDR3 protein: CAWSVGRYNEQFF; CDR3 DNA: TGTGCCTGGAGTGTTGGCCGGTACAATGAGCAGTTCTTC
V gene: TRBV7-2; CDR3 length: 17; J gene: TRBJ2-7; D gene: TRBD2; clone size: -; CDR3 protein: CASSPPSSGIRPGEQYF; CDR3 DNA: TGTGCCAGCAGCCCACCGTCCAGCGGGATCAGGCCGGGAGAGCAGTACTTC
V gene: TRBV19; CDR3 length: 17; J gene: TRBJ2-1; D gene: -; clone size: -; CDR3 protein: CASSIVSGLSSYNEQFF; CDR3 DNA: TGTGCCAGTAGTATAGTTTCCGGGCTAAGCTCCTACAATGAGCAGTTCTTC
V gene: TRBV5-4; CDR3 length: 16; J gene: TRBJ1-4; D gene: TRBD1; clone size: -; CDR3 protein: CASSPGGIRVGEKLFF; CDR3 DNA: TGTGCCAGCAGCCCAGGGGGCATCAGGGTGGGGGAAAAACTGTTTTTT
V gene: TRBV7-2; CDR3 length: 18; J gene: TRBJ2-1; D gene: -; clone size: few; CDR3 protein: CASSTGGRGPGSLNEQFF; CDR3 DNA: TGTGCCAGCAGCACAGGGGGGAGGGGCCCCGGGTCCCTAAATGAGCAGTTCTTC
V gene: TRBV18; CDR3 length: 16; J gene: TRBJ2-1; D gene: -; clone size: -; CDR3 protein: CASSLDQTPDYNEQFF; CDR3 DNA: TGTGCCAGCTCACTCGACCAAACCCCCGACTACAATGAGCAGTTCTTC
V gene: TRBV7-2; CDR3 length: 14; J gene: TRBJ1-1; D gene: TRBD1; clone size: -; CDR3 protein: CASTHPGQGAEAFF; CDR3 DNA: TGTGCCAGCACCCATCCGGGACAGGGGGCTGAAGCTTTCTTT
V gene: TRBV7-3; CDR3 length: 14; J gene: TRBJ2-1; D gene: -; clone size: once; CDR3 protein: CASSSESGYNEQFF; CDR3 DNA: TGTGCCAGCAGCTCTGAAAGCGGGTACAATGAGCAGTTCTTC
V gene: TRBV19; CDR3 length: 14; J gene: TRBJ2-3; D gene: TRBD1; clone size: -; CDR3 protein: CASSWTGKSDTQYF; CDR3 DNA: TGTGCCAGCTCCTGGACAGGGAAATCAGATACGCAGTATTTT
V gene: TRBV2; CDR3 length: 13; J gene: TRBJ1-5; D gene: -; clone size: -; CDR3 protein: CASSEQADQPQHF; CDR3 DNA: TGTGCCAGCAGTGAACAGGCCGATCAGCCCCAGCATTTT
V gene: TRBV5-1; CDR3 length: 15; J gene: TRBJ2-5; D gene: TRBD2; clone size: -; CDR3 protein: CASSLASGIQETQYF; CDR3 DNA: TGCGCCAGCAGCTTGGCTAGCGGGATTCAAGAGACCCAGTACTTC
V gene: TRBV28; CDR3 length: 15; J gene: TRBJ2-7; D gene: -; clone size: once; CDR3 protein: CASSLQPNRGGEQYF; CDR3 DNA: TGTGCCAGCAGTTTACAACCGAACAGGGGAGGCGAGCAGTACTTC
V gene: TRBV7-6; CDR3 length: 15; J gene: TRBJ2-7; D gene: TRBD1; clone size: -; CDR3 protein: CASSDSGQGRYEQYF; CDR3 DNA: TGTGCCAGCAGCGACTCGGGACAGGGGAGATACGAGCAGTACTTC
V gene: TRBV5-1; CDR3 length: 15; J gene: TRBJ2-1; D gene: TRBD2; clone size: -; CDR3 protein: CASSSRGGSYNEQFF; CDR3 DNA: TGCGCCAGCAGCTCCCGGGGCGGGAGTTACAATGAGCAGTTCTTC
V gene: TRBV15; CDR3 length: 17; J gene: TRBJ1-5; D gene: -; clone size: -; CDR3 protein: CATSREFRDHSNQPQHF; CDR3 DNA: TGTGCCACCAGCAGGGAATTCCGGGATCATAGCAATCAGCCCCAGCATTTT
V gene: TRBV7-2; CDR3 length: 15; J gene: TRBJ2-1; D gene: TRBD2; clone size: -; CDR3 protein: CASSSTSGRANEQFF; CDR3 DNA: TGTGCCAGCAGCTCGACTAGCGGGAGGGCCAATGAGCAGTTCTTC
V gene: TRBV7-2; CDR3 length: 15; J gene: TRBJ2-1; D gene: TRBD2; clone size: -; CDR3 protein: CASSLGSGTVYEQFF; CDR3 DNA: TGTGCCAGCAGCTTAGGTAGCGGGACTGTCTATGAGCAGTTCTTC
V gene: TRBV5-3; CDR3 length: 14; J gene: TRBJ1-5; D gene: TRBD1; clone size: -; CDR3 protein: CARRPGQGYQPQHF; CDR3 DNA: TGTGCCAGAAGACCAGGACAGGGGTATCAGCCCCAGCATTTT
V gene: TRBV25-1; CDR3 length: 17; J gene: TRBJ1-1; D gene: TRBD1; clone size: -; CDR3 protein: CATSEPGTGRGALEPFF; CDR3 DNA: TGTGCCACCTCGGAGCCAGGGACAGGGAGAGGGGCCCTCGAACCTTTCTTT
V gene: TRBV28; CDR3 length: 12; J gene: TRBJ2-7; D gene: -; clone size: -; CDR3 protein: CASSFPVFEQYF; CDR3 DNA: TGTGCCAGCAGTTTCCCAGTGTTCGAGCAGTACTTC
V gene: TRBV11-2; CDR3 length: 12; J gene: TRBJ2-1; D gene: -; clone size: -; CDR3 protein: CASSPRYNEQFF; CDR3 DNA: TGTGCCAGCAGCCCGCGGTACAATGAGCAGTTCTTC
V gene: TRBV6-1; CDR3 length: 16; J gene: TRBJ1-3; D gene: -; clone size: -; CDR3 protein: CASSGLGGGSGNTIYF; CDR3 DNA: TGTGCCAGCAGTGGCCTGGGCGGGGGCTCTGGAAACACCATATATTTT
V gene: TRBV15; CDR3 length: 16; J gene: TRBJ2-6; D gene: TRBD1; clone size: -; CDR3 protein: CATKPGTGTGANVLTF; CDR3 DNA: TGTGCCACTAAACCCGGGACAGGGACCGGGGCCAACGTCCTGACTTTC
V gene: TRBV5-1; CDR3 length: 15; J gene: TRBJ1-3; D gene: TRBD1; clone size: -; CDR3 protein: CASSLEGARGNTIYF; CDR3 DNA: TGCGCCAGCAGCTTGGAGGGGGCGCGCGGAAACACCATATATTTT
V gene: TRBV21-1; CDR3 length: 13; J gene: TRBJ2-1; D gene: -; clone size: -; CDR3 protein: CASRRVLYNEQFF; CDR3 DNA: TGTGCCAGCAGAAGGGTTTTATACAATGAGCAGTTCTTC
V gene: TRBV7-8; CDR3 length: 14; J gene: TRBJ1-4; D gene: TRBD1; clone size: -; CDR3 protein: CASSLGQVRQKLFF; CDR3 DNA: TGTGCCAGCAGCTTGGGACAGGTGCGGCAAAAACTGTTTTTT
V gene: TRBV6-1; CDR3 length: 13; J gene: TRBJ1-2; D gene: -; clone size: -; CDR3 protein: CASTLGPLWGYTF; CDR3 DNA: TGTGCCAGTACGCTGGGGCCCCTCTGGGGCTACACCTTC
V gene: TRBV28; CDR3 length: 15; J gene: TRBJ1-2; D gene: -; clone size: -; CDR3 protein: CASSLEGVTNYGYTF; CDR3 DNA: TGTGCCAGCAGTTTGGAGGGGGTTACTAACTATGGCTACACCTTC
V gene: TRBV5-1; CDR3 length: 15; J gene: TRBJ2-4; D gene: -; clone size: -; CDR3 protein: CASSLQGFVRNIQYF; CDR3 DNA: TGCGCCAGCAGCTTACAGGGTTTTGTTAGAAACATTCAGTACTTC
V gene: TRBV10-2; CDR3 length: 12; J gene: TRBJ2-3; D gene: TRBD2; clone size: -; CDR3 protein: CATAGSTDTQYF; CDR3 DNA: TGCGCCACAGCGGGAAGCACAGATACGCAGTATTTT
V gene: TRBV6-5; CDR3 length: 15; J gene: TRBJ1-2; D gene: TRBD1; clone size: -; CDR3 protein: CASSPSLDRDRGYTF; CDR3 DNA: TGTGCCAGCAGTCCCTCCCTAGACAGGGATCGCGGCTACACCTTC
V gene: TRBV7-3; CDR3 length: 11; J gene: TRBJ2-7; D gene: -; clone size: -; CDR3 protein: CASSPDTEQYF; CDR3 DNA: TGTGCCAGCAGCCCGGACACCGAGCAGTACTTC
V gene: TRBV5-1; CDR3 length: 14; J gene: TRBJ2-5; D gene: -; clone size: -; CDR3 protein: CASSEIRQQETQYF; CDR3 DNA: TGCGCCAGCAGCGAGATTCGTCAGCAAGAGACCCAGTACTTC
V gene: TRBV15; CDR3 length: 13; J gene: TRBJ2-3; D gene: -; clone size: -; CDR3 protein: CATSRGPADTQYF; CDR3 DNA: TGTGCCACCAGCAGAGGACCAGCAGATACGCAGTATTTT
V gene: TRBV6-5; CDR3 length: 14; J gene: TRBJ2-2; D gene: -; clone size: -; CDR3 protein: CASRLIRETGELFF; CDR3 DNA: TGTGCCAGCAGATTGATCCGGGAAACCGGGGAGCTGTTTTTT
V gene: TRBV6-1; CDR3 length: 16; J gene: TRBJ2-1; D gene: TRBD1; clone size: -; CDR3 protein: CASSEAPGQGWNEQFF; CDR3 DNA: TGTGCCAGCAGTGAAGCCCCCGGACAGGGGTGGAATGAGCAGTTCTTC
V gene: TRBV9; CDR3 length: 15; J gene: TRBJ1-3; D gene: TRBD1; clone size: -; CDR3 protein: CASSGRQGLGNTIYF; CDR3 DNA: TGTGCCAGCAGCGGCAGACAGGGTCTAGGAAACACCATATATTTT
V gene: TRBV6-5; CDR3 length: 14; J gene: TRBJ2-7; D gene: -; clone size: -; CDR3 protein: CASSPRQISYEQYF; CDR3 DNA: TGTGCCAGCAGCCCAAGGCAGATCTCCTACGAGCAGTACTTC
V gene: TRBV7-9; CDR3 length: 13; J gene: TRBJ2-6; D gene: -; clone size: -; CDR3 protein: CASKVSGANVLTF; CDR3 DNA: TGTGCCAGCAAGGTTTCTGGGGCCAACGTCCTGACTTTC
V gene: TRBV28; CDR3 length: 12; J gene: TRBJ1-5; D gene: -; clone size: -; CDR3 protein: CASSPGDQPQHF; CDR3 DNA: TGTGCCAGCAGTCCAGGGGATCAGCCCCAGCATTTT